These T cell receptor beta chains were read from a single sample in a study of blood T cells in healthy people across ages. A single record per CDR3 protein comes from TCRdb applying MiXCR to the 5' RACE reads. The repertoire includes around 970,000 distinct CDR3 sequences, roughly 51% of them detected once, and 20% to 25% sits in the top ten. Sequencing was performed on blood. These receptors were taken from a woman aged 55-70 years in good health. CDR3s include the opening cysteine and the closing phenylalanine or tryptophan. A D gene is named only where the DNA matches it firmly. Size tells how often a clone was seen (once, few, many) or the class of an expanded clone, and some rows leave it out.

D gene: TRBD2; V gene: TRBV20-1; clone size: -; J gene: TRBJ2-1; CDR3 protein: CSGRLAGGNEQFF; CDR3 DNA: TGCAGTGGTCGACTAGCGGGAGGCAATGAGCAGTTCTTC
D gene: -; V gene: TRBV3-1; clone size: many; J gene: TRBJ2-7; CDR3 protein: CASSQGVGFVSYEQYF; CDR3 DNA: TGTGCCAGCAGCCAGGGGGTGGGGTTTGTATCCTACGAGCAGTACTTC
D gene: TRBD1; V gene: TRBV7-2; clone size: -; J gene: TRBJ1-2; CDR3 protein: CASSLGPTGGGPYGYTF; CDR3 DNA: TGTGCCAGCAGCTTAGGCCCCACAGGGGGCGGCCCCTATGGCTACACCTTC
D gene: TRBD1; V gene: TRBV28; clone size: -; J gene: TRBJ2-5; CDR3 protein: CASREGQGGGNQETQYF; CDR3 DNA: TGTGCCAGCAGAGAGGGACAGGGGGGTGGAAATCAAGAGACCCAGTACTTC
D gene: TRBD1; V gene: TRBV4-1; clone size: -; J gene: TRBJ2-7; CDR3 protein: CASSYRTVPTTGQGAWEQYF; CDR3 DNA: TGCGCCAGCAGCTATCGGACCGTTCCGACGACCGGACAGGGGGCTTGGGAGCAGTACTTC
D gene: TRBD2; V gene: TRBV18; clone size: -; J gene: TRBJ2-3; CDR3 protein: CASSPILAGGTDTQYF; CDR3 DNA: TGTGCCAGCTCACCGATCCTAGCGGGAGGCACAGATACGCAGTATTTT
D gene: TRBD1; V gene: TRBV12-3/TRBV12-4; clone size: few; J gene: TRBJ2-7; CDR3 protein: CASSPRRGQGFYEQYF; CDR3 DNA: TGTGCCAGCAGCCCCCGACGGGGACAGGGATTCTACGAGCAGTACTTC
D gene: -; V gene: TRBV4-1; clone size: many; J gene: TRBJ2-7; CDR3 protein: CASSQGVTYEQYF; CDR3 DNA: TGTGCCAGCAGCCAGGGAGTAACCTACGAGCAGTACTTC
D gene: -; V gene: TRBV3-1; clone size: once; J gene: TRBJ2-7; CDR3 protein: CASSLLRGGQYF; CDR3 DNA: TGTGCCAGCAGCCTCCTACGAGGCGGGCAGTACTTC
D gene: -; V gene: TRBV6-2/TRBV6-3; clone size: -; J gene: TRBJ1-5; CDR3 protein: CASTVISNQPQHF; CDR3 DNA: TGTGCCAGCACCGTTATTAGCAATCAGCCCCAGCATTTT
D gene: -; V gene: TRBV3-1; clone size: -; J gene: TRBJ2-7; CDR3 protein: CASSSIQDRSYEQYF; CDR3 DNA: TGTGCCAGCAGCTCAATCCAGGACAGATCCTACGAGCAGTACTTC
D gene: -; V gene: TRBV29-1; clone size: few; J gene: TRBJ2-7; CDR3 protein: CSVEDDGTYEQYF; CDR3 DNA: TGCAGCGTTGAAGACGACGGAACCTACGAGCAGTACTTC
D gene: -; V gene: TRBV6-1; clone size: -; J gene: TRBJ2-3; CDR3 protein: CASRNGKQDTQYF; CDR3 DNA: TGTGCCAGCAGAAACGGGAAACAGGATACGCAGTATTTT
D gene: TRBD1; V gene: TRBV20-1; clone size: -; J gene: TRBJ2-5; CDR3 protein: CSAIQGEETQYF; CDR3 DNA: TGCAGTGCTATCCAGGGGGAAGAGACCCAGTACTTC
D gene: TRBD2; V gene: TRBV28; clone size: -; J gene: TRBJ2-7; CDR3 protein: CASSWGGSYVYEQYF; CDR3 DNA: TGTGCCAGCAGTTGGGGCGGGAGTTACGTCTACGAGCAGTACTTC
D gene: TRBD1; V gene: TRBV6-1; clone size: few; J gene: TRBJ2-5; CDR3 protein: CASHRGRVETQYF; CDR3 DNA: TGTGCCTCCCACAGGGGGCGCGTTGAGACCCAGTACTTC
D gene: -; V gene: TRBV7-9; clone size: -; J gene: TRBJ2-3; CDR3 protein: CASSFQGKGTDTQYF; CDR3 DNA: TGTGCCAGCAGCTTCCAGGGTAAAGGCACAGATACGCAGTATTTT
D gene: -; V gene: TRBV18; clone size: -; J gene: TRBJ2-2; CDR3 protein: CASSPRGLPNTGELFF; CDR3 DNA: TGTGCCAGCTCACCACGGGGATTACCGAACACCGGGGAGCTGTTTTTT
D gene: -; V gene: TRBV6-1; clone size: -; J gene: TRBJ2-3; CDR3 protein: CASSTEDRSTDTQYF; CDR3 DNA: TGTGCCAGCAGTACGGAAGACAGGAGCACGGATACGCAGTATTTT
D gene: TRBD1; V gene: TRBV4-3; clone size: -; J gene: TRBJ1-6; CDR3 protein: CASSQKPGQGKNSPLHF; CDR3 DNA: TGCGCCAGCAGCCAAAAACCGGGACAGGGGAAGAATTCACCCCTCCACTTT
D gene: TRBD1; V gene: TRBV11-1; clone size: -; J gene: TRBJ2-3; CDR3 protein: CASTVDRGLDTQYF; CDR3 DNA: TGTGCCAGCACCGTGGACAGGGGGCTAGATACGCAGTATTTT
D gene: -; V gene: TRBV7-2; clone size: -; J gene: TRBJ1-1; CDR3 protein: CASSSGQGGGNTEAFF; CDR3 DNA: TGTGCCAGCAGCTCTGGGCAGGGAGGGGGGAACACTGAAGCTTTCTTT
D gene: -; V gene: TRBV12-3/TRBV12-4; clone size: few; J gene: TRBJ1-4; CDR3 protein: CASSPDGSTNEKLFF; CDR3 DNA: TGTGCCAGCAGTCCGGACGGATCAACTAATGAAAAACTGTTTTTT
D gene: -; V gene: TRBV7-7; clone size: -; J gene: TRBJ2-5; CDR3 protein: CASSPRLRETQYF; CDR3 DNA: TGTGCCAGCAGCCCCCGCTTAAGAGAGACCCAGTACTTC
D gene: TRBD2; V gene: TRBV5-1; clone size: -; J gene: TRBJ2-7; CDR3 protein: CASSLAVRAGGYEQYF; CDR3 DNA: TGCGCCAGCAGCTTAGCTGTGAGAGCGGGAGGCTACGAGCAGTACTTC
D gene: -; V gene: TRBV12-3/TRBV12-4; clone size: -; J gene: TRBJ2-1; CDR3 protein: CASSLASRVRFDEQFF; CDR3 DNA: TGTGCCAGCAGTTTAGCTTCCAGAGTGAGATTCGATGAGCAGTTCTTC
D gene: -; V gene: TRBV10-3; clone size: many; J gene: TRBJ1-1; CDR3 protein: CAISAGQANTEAFF; CDR3 DNA: TGTGCCATCAGTGCGGGGCAGGCGAACACTGAAGCTTTCTTT
D gene: -; V gene: TRBV6-2/TRBV6-3; clone size: -; J gene: TRBJ2-7; CDR3 protein: CASSYKRGSISLINEQYF; CDR3 DNA: TGTGCCAGCAGTTACAAACGGGGATCGATTTCCCTCATCAATGAGCAGTACTTC
D gene: TRBD1; V gene: TRBV29-1; clone size: -; J gene: TRBJ1-1; CDR3 protein: CSVRDRVGTEAFF; CDR3 DNA: TGCAGCGTTCGGGACAGGGTGGGCACTGAAGCTTTCTTT
D gene: -; V gene: TRBV11-2; clone size: -; J gene: TRBJ2-1; CDR3 protein: CASSFLHNEQFF; CDR3 DNA: TGTGCCAGCAGCTTTCTACACAATGAGCAGTTCTTC
D gene: TRBD1; V gene: TRBV20-1; clone size: few; J gene: TRBJ2-3; CDR3 protein: CSAGDRKPTDTQYF; CDR3 DNA: TGCAGTGCGGGGGACAGGAAACCCACAGATACGCAGTATTTT
D gene: TRBD2; V gene: TRBV28; clone size: -; J gene: TRBJ2-5; CDR3 protein: CASSLSLLGLIKGLAGGQETQYF; CDR3 DNA: TGTGCCAGCAGTTTATCCCTCCTTGGTCTTATAAAAGGACTAGCGGGAGGGCAAGAGACCCAGTACTTC
D gene: -; V gene: TRBV5-1; clone size: -; J gene: TRBJ1-2; CDR3 protein: CASSLGAPGEGYGYTF; CDR3 DNA: TGCGCCAGCAGCTTGGGTGCGCCAGGGGAAGGGTATGGCTACACCTTC
D gene: TRBD2; V gene: TRBV6-2/TRBV6-3; clone size: -; J gene: TRBJ2-4; CDR3 protein: CAAGTSGRGNIQYF; CDR3 DNA: TGTGCCGCCGGGACTAGCGGGAGGGGGAACATTCAGTACTTC
D gene: TRBD2; V gene: TRBV7-2; clone size: -; J gene: TRBJ2-1; CDR3 protein: CASSLSGGPYNEQFF; CDR3 DNA: TGTGCCAGCAGCTTAAGCGGGGGACCCTACAATGAGCAGTTCTTC
D gene: TRBD2; V gene: TRBV29-1; clone size: few; J gene: TRBJ2-3; CDR3 protein: CSVEVQRGLYDTQYF; CDR3 DNA: TGCAGCGTTGAAGTCCAGCGGGGGCTGTACGATACGCAGTATTTT